These T cell receptor beta chains were read from a single sample in a study of cytomegalovirus exposure and HLA in healthy donors. This table comes from immunoSEQ multiplex PCR, and its TCRdb copy is limited to in-frame clones, with some not included. The sample has about 190,000 clones, about four fifths seen once; the top ten hold over 2%. Sample: PBMCs. The receptors stem from a woman in her forties or fifties in good health and CMV-seropositive. Each CDR3 is given without its conserved first and last residue. The D gene is left open where the match is weak. Not every row has a clone size; where given, it reads once, few, many or a size class.

J	D	V	size	CDR3
TRBJ1-4	NA	TRBV29-1	few	SVQIRVPSEKLF
TRBJ1-5	NA	TRBV6-6	NA	ASSLPGSNQPQH
TRBJ2-3	TRBD2	TRBV7-6	NA	ASSLAASGGYTDTQY
TRBJ2-5	NA	TRBV19	few	ASSGLRGAQETQY
TRBJ2-5	TRBD2	TRBV7-3	NA	ASSPGTTETQY
TRBJ2-1	NA	TRBV4-2	NA	ASSQDLSYEQF
TRBJ1-2	NA	TRBV9	NA	ASSLQTNYGYT
TRBJ1-2	NA	TRBV10-1	NA	ASSSGIGGYGYT
TRBJ2-7	TRBD2	TRBV5-1	NA	ASSPTSGGAYEQY
TRBJ1-1	NA	TRBV28	NA	ASSRTHTEAF
TRBJ2-7	NA	TRBV28	NA	ASSTSQGSYEQY
TRBJ1-4	TRBD1	TRBV6-5	NA	ASSAGTGIEKLF
TRBJ2-3	TRBD2	TRBV5-6	NA	ASSLAATSGVDTQY
TRBJ2-2	TRBD1	TRBV11-2	NA	ASSSRTGWNTGELF
TRBJ1-2	NA	TRBV6-6	few	ASSLPRQERTYT
TRBJ1-2	TRBD1	TRBV5-6	NA	ASSLGAGTGLRKYGYT
TRBJ1-2	NA	TRBV28	few	ASSLYSGYT
TRBJ2-2	NA	TRBV7-2	NA	ASSRDSGGTGELF
TRBJ2-5	TRBD2	TRBV28	NA	ASSWATSGGWETQY
TRBJ2-1	TRBD1	TRBV6-1	few	ASSPLEGASNEQF
TRBJ1-1	NA	TRBV9	NA	ASSTSPDSSLNTEAF
TRBJ1-4	NA	TRBV28	once	ASSAPTSTGEKLF
TRBJ2-3	TRBD2	TRBV7-8	NA	ASSSRLAGGRPESTDTQY
TRBJ1-1	NA	TRBV7-2	NA	ASSLVGSSNTEAF
TRBJ2-6	NA	TRBV19	NA	ASSISGQANSGANVLT
TRBJ2-3	TRBD2	TRBV5-8	NA	ASSGTSIDTQY
TRBJ2-1	TRBD2	TRBV27	NA	ASSWASGGAYNEQF
TRBJ2-7	TRBD1	TRBV4-1	NA	ASSHSQGEYEQY
TRBJ1-6	NA	TRBV9	NA	ASSVGGNFNSPLH
TRBJ2-3	NA	TRBV11-2	NA	ASSLDGGSPQY
TRBJ1-5	NA	TRBV29-1	NA	SVEGSGGQPQH
TRBJ1-1	NA	TRBV10-2	NA	ASRPLQGEAF
TRBJ1-2	NA	TRBV2	NA	ASSEAGAGGYT
TRBJ2-5	NA	TRBV20-1	NA	SARISETQY
TRBJ2-3	NA	TRBV7-2	NA	ASSFTLADTDTQY
TRBJ1-3	NA	TRBV28	few	ASGRLNTIY
TRBJ1-2	NA	TRBV6-1	NA	ASSLETAYGYT
TRBJ2-1	NA	TRBV9	NA	ASSVFVGGSYNEQF
TRBJ2-7	NA	TRBV7-6	once	ASSLGDTSYEQY
TRBJ1-5	NA	TRBV21-1	NA	ASSKIGGQHSNQPQH
TRBJ2-1	NA	TRBV5-4	few	ASSFGVDNEQF
TRBJ2-7	TRBD2	TRBV13	few	ASSLGSSGGVYEQY
TRBJ2-3	TRBD2	TRBV6-5	NA	ASSYRAAGGTDTQY
TRBJ2-1	TRBD2	TRBV11-3	NA	ASSARKAGGPYNEQF
TRBJ1-1	NA	TRBV7-2	few	ASSLSGGEEAF
TRBJ1-5	TRBD1	TRBV19	once	ASRKNGQGVTQPQH
TRBJ2-7	TRBD1	TRBV9	NA	ASSSGTGGYEQY